This T cell receptor (beta chain) is from a study of blood T cell repertoires in COVID-19. Measured with immunoSEQ multiplex PCR; TCRdb has only the in-frame clones, and not every one. The repertoire has about 160,000 clones, around four fifths of them found once; the top ten carry approximately 2.6%. CDR1 is SGDLS, CDR2 YYNGEE, per germline. This CDR3 is built from 14 residues. Trimming took off 4 bases at V and 6 bases at J, with 17 bases between the two ends. Sample: peripheral blood. This receptor was obtained from a man between 65 and 85 years old with acute or convalescent COVID-19. V and J are TRBV9 and TRBJ2-7; D call uncertain. The CDR3 loop reads CASSPFIGYSEQYF. As DNA, the CDR3 is TGTGCCAGCAGCCCCTTTATTGGTTACTCCGAGCAGTACTTC.